Listed below are T cell receptor beta chains from one sample, sequenced in a study of PD-1 and CTLA-4 blockade in melanoma. Repertoires were generated with immunoSEQ multiplex PCR, while TCRdb's copy carries only in-frame clones and drops some. The sample yields 15,000 to 20,000 clones, around 70% seen once. The starting material was CD8+ T cells from peripheral blood, obtained before anti-PD-1 treatment. These receptors all come from a human donor with melanoma. Both conserved end residues are trimmed from each CDR3. The order of the fields is J gene, V gene, CDR3 protein.

TRBJ1-2 TRBV5-4 ASRYLGGGGPGYGYT
TRBJ2-4 TRBV27 ASSFRDKSPIQY
TRBJ1-1 TRBV27 ASSPRQGGTEAF
TRBJ1-4 TRBV9 ASSQRQGLEKLF
TRBJ2-1 TRBV27 ASSLSVLAGDQYNEQF
TRBJ2-1 TRBV4-1 ASSQEGAGGQGEQF
TRBJ1-4 TRBV7-9 ASSPTEKLF
TRBJ2-1 TRBV19 ASESVGSYNEQF
TRBJ2-2 TRBV5-4 ASSGGLAGNTGELF
TRBJ2-5 TRBV12-3/TRBV12-4 ASSFRQEETQY
TRBJ2-7 TRBV29-1 SVTHGQASSYEQY
TRBJ2-7 TRBV6-1 ASSERPAATYEQY
TRBJ2-5 TRBV19 ASSITAQETQY
TRBJ1-5 TRBV6-2/TRBV6-3 ASSPSPNQPQH
TRBJ2-7 TRBV30 AWSVGLTYEQY
TRBJ1-1 TRBV27 ASSLWGNTEAF
TRBJ2-7 TRBV27 ASSWGGEQY
TRBJ2-3 TRBV21-1 ASSKRLTDTQY
TRBJ2-1 TRBV7-9 ASSAILSSYNEQF
TRBJ1-1 TRBV7-9 ASSLGTKTAEAF
TRBJ1-1 TRBV19 ASSIGYRNRVGTEAF
TRBJ2-1 TRBV25-1 ASSGRQGKINEQF
TRBJ1-2 TRBV5-1 ASSWDSYNYGYT
TRBJ1-4 TRBV7-2 ASSLDSRGEKLF
TRBJ2-3 TRBV5-1 ASSLEGPSDTQY